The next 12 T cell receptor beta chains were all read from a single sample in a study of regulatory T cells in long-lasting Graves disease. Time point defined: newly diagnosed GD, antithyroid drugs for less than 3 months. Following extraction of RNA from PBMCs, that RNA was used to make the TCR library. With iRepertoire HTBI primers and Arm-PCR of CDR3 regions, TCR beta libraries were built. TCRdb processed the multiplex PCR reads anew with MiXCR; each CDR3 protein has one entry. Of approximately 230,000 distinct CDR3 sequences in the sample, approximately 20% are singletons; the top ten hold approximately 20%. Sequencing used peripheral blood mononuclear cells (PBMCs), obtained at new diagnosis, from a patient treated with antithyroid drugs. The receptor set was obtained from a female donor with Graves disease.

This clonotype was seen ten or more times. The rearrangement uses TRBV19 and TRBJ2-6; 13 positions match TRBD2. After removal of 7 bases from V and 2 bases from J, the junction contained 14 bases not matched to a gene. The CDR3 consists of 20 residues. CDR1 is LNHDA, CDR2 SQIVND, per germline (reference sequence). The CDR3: CASTTYGTSGIRPGANVLTF. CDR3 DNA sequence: TGTGCCAGTACCACCTATGGGACTAGCGGGATTCGCCCTGGGGCCAACGTCCTGACTTTC.

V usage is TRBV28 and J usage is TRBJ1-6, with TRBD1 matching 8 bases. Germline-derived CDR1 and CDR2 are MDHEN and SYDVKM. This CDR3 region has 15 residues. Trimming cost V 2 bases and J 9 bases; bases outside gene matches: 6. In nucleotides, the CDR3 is TGTGCCAGCAGTTTAATTCAGGGGGCATCTTCACCCCTCCACTTT. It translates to CASSLIQGASSPLHF. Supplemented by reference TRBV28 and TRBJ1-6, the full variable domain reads DVKVTQSSRYLVKRTGEKVFLECVQDMDHENMFWYRQDPGLGLRLIYFSYDVKMKEKGDIPEGYSVSREKKERFSLILESASTNQTSMYLCASSLIQGASSPLHFGNGTRLTVT.

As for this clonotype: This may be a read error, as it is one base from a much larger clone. The CDR3 here is CASSKTSGSALKSYNEQFF. In nucleotides, the CDR3 is TGTGCCAGCAGTAAAACTAGCGGGAGTGCTTTAAAGTCCTACAATGAGCAGTTCTTC. The V call is TRBV12-3 or TRBV12-4, the J call TRBJ2-1, with TRBD2 matching over 11 bases. This CDR3 region has 19 residues. Losses at the gene ends were 5 bases for V and 1 base for J; bases not matched to a gene: 13.

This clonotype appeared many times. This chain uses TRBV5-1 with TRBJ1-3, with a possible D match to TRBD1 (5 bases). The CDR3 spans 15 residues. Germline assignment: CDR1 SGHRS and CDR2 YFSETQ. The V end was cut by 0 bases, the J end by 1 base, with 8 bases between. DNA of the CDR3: TGCGCCAGCAGCTTGGATGGGGGTTCTGGAAACACCATATATTTT. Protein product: CASSLDGGSGNTIYF.

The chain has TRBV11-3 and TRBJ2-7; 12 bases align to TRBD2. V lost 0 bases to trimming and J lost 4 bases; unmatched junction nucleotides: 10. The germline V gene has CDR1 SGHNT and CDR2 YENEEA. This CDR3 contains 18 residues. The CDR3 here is CASSLEVPSGRAGYEQYF. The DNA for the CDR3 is TGTGCCAGCAGCTTAGAGGTTCCTAGCGGGAGGGCCGGGTACGAGCAGTACTTC.

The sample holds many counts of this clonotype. The CDR3 loop is CASSPSYGEQFF. The CDR3 DNA follows: TGTGCCAGCAGCCCGAGTTACGGTGAGCAGTTCTTC. The V and J genes are TRBV11-1 and TRBJ2-1, with unresolved D. CDR1 is SGHAT and CDR2 is FQDESV in the germline V gene (reference sequence). The CDR3 contains 12 residues. The ends were cut back, 5 bases at V and 9 bases at J, with 11 bases in the middle.

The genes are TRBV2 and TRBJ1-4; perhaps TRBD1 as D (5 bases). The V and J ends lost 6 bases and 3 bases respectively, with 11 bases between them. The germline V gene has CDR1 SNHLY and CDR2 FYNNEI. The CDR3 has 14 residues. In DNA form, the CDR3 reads TGTGCCAGCAGAAGGACGGGGCCTAATGAAAAACTGTTTTTT. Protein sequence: CASRRTGPNEKLFF.

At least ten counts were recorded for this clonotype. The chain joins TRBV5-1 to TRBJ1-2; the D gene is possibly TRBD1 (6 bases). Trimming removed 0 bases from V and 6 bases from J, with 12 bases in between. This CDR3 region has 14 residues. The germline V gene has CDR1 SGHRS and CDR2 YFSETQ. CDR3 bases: TGCGCCAGCAGCTTGGAAGGGGGGGGAAATGGCTACACCTTC. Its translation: CASSLEGGGNGYTF. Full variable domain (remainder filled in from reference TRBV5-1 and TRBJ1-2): KAGVTQTPRYLIKTRGQQVTLSCSPISGHRSVSWYQQTPGQGLQFLFEYFSETQRNKGNFPGRFSGRQFSNSRSEMNVSTLELGDSALYLCASSLEGGGNGYTFGSGTRLTVV.

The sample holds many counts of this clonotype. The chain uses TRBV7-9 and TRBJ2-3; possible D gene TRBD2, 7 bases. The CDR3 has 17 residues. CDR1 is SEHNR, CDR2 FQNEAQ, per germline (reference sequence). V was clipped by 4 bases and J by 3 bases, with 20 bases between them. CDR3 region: CASSWLHREGFTDTQYF. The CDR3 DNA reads TGTGCCAGCAGCTGGCTTCACAGGGAGGGTTTTACAGATACGCAGTATTTT.

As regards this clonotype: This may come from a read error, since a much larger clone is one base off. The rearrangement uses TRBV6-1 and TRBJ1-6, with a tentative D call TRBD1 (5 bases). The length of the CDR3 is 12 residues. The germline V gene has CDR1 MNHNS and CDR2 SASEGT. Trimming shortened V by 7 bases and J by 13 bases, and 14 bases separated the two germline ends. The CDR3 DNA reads TGTGCCAGCAACACGGGGCATGATCCCCTCCACTTT. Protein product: CASNTGHDPLHF.

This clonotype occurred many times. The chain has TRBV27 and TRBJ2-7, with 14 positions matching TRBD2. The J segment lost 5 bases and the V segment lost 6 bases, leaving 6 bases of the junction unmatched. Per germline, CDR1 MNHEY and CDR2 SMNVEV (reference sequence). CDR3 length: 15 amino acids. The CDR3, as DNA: TGTGCCAGCAGGCGACTAGCGGGAGGGAGAGACGAGCAGTACTTC. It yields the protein CASRRLAGGRDEQYF.

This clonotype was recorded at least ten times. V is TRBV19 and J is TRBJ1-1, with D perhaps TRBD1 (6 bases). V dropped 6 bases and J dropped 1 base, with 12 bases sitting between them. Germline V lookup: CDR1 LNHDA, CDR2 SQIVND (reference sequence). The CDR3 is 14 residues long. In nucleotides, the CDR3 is TGTGCCAGTAGAGCGGACAGAACGAACACTGAAGCTTTCTTT. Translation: CASRADRTNTEAFF.